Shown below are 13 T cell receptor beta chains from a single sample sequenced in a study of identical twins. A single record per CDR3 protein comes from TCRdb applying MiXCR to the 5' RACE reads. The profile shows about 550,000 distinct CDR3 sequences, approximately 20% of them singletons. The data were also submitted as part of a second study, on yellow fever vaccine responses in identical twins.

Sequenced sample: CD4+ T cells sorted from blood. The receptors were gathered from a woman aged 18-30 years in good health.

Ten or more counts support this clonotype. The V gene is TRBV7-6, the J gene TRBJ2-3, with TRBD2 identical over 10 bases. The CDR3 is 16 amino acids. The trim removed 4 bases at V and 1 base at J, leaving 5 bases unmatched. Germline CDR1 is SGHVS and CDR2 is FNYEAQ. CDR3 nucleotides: TGTGCCAGCAGCTCCCTAGCGGGAGTAGGCACAGATACGCAGTATTTT. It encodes CASSSLAGVGTDTQYF.

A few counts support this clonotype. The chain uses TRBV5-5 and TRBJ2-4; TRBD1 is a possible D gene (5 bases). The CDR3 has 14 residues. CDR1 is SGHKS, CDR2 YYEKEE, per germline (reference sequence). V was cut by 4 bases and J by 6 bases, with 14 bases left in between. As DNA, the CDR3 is TGTGCCAGCAGCGCCGGCAGGGTGGGAAACATTCAGTACTTC. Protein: CASSAGRVGNIQYF.

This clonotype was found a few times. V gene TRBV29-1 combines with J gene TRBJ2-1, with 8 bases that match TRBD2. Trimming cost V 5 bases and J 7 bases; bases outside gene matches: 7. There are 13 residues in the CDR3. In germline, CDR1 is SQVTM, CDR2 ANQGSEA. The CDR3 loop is CSVSGGPVNEQFF. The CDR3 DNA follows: TGCAGCGTTTCGGGGGGGCCGGTGAATGAGCAGTTCTTC.

CDR3 in amino acids: CASSLLVGLTDTQYF. CDR3 coding DNA: TGCGCCAGCAGCCTTCTAGTTGGCCTCACAGATACGCAGTATTTT. V usage is TRBV10-2 and J usage is TRBJ2-3; no firm D call. The CDR3 runs 15 residues. The V and J ends lost 6 bases and 2 bases respectively, with 15 bases between them. Per the germline V gene, CDR1 is WSHSY and CDR2 is SAAADI.

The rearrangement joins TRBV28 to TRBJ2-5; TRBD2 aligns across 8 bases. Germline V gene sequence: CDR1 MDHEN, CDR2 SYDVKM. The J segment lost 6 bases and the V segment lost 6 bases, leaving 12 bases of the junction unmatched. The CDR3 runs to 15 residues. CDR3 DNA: TGTGCCAGCAGACCAGAACGGGAGGGCCGGAAGACCCAGTACTTC. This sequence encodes CASRPEREGRKTQYF.

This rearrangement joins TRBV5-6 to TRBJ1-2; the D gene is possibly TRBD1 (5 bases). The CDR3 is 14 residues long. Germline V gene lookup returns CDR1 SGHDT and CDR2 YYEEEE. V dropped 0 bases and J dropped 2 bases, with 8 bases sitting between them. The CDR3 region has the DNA TGTGCCAGCAGCTTGGTGGACATAAACTATGGCTACACCTTC. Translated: CASSLVDINYGYTF.

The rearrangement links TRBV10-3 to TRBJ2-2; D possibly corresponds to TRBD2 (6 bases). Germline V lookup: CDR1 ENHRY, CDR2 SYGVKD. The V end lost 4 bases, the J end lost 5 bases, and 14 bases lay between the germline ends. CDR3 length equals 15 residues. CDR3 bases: TGTGCCATCAGTGGAAGGAGGGTGGATACCGGGGAGCTGTTTTTT. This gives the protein CAISGRRVDTGELFF.

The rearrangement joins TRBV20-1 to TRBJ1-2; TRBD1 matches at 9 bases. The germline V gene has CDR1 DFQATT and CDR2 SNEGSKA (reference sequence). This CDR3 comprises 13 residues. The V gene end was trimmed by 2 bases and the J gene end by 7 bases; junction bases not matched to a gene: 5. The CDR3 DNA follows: TGCAGTGCTAGACCGGGACAGGGTAGTGGCTACACCTTC. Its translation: CSARPGQGSGYTF.

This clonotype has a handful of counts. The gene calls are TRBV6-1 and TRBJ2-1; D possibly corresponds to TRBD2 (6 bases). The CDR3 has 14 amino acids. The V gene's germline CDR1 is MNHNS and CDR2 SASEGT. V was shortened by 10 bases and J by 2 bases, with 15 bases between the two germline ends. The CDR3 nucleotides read TGTGCCACCCGACTAGGCCTCGCCTACAATGAGCAGTTCTTC. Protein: CATRLGLAYNEQFF.

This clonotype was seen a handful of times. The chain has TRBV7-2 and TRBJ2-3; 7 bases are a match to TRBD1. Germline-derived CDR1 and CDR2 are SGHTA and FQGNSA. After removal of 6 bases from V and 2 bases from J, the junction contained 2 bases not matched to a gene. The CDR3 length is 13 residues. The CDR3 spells CASRGQITDTQYF. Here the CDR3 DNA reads TGTGCCAGCAGGGGACAGATCACAGATACGCAGTATTTT.

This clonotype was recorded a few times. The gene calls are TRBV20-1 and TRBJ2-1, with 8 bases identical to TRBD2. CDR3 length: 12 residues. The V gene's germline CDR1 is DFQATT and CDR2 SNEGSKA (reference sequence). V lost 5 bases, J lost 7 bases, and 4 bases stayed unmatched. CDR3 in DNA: TGCAGTGCTCCCCCGGGGGGGAATGAGCAGTTCTTC. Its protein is CSAPPGGNEQFF.

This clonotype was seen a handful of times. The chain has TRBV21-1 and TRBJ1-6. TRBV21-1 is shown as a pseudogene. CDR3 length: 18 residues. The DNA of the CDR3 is TGTGCCAGCAGCATTGGACGGTACCACTCCAATTGGCATTCACCCCTCCACTTT. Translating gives CASSIGRYHSNWHSPLHF.

The CDR3 sequence is CASSSPRVVAGPNEQYF. CDR3 bases: TGTGCCAGCAGTTCACCTCGAGTGGTAGCGGGGCCTAACGAGCAGTACTTC. The V and J genes are TRBV7-9 and TRBJ2-7; 8 bases fit TRBD2. Germline CDR1 SEHNR, CDR2 FQNEAQ (reference sequence). V gave up 6 bases and J gave up 5 bases; unmatched junction bases: 18. The CDR3 runs 17 residues.